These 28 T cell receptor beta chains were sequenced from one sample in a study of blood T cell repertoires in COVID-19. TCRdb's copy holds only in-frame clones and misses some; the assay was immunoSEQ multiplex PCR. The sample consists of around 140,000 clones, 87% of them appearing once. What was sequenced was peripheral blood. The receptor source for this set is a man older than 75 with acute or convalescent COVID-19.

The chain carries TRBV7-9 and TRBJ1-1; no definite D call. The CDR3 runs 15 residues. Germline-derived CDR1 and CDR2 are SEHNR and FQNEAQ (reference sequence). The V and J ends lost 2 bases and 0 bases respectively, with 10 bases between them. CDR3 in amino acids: CASSLYYGVNTEAFF. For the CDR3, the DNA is TGTGCCAGCAGCTTATATTACGGGGTGAACACTGAAGCTTTCTTT.

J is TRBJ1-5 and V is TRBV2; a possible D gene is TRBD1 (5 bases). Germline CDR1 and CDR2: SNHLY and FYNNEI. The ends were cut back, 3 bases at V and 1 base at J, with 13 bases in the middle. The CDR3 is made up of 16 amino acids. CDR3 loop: CASSEDGGVSNQPQHF. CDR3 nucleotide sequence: TGTGCCAGCAGTGAGGACGGGGGGGTGAGCAATCAGCCCCAGCATTTT. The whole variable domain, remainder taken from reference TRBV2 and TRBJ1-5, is EPEVTQTPSHQVTQMGQEVILRCVPISNHLYFYWYRQILGQKVEFLVSFYNNEISEKSEIFDDQFSVERPDGSNFTLKIRSTKLEDSAMYFCASSEDGGVSNQPQHFGDGTRLSIL.

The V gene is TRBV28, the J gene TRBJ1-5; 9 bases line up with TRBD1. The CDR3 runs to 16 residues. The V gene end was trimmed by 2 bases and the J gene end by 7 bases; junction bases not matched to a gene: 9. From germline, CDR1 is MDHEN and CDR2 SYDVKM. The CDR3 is CASSLLTTGGGQPQHF. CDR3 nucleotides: TGTGCCAGCAGTTTACTAACCACAGGGGGCGGGCAGCCCCAGCATTTT.

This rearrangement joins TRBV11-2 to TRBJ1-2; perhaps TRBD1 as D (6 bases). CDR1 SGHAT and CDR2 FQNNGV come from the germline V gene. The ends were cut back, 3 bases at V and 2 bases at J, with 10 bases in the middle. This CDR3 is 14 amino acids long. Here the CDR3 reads CASSFGTINYGYTF. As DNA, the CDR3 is TGTGCCAGCAGCTTTGGGACAATAAACTATGGCTACACCTTC.

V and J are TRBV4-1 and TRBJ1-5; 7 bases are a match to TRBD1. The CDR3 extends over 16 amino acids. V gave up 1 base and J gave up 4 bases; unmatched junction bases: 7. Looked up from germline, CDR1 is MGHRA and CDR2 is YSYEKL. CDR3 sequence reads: CASSQVPQGWNQPQHF. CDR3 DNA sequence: TGCGCCAGCAGCCAAGTACCACAGGGGTGGAATCAGCCCCAGCATTTT.

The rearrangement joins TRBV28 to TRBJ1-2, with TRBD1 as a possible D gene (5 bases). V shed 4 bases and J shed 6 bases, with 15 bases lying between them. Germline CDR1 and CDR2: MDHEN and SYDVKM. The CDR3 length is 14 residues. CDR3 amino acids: CASSSIGAEDGYTF. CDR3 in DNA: TGTGCCAGCAGTTCCATTGGGGCAGAGGATGGCTACACCTTC.

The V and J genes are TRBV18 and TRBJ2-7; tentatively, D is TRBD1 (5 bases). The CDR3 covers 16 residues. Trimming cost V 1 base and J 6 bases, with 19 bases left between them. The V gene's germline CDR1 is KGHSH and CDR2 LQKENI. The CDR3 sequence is CASSPLSGRGWGEQYF. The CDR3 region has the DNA TGTGCCAGCTCACCACTATCTGGTAGGGGCTGGGGCGAGCAGTACTTC.

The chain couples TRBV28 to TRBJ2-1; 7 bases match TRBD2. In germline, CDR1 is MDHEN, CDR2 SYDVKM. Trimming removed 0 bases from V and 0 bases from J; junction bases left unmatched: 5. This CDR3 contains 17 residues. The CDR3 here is CASSLWRGGSSYNEQFF. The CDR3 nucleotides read TGTGCCAGCAGTTTATGGCGGGGAGGGAGCTCCTACAATGAGCAGTTCTTC.

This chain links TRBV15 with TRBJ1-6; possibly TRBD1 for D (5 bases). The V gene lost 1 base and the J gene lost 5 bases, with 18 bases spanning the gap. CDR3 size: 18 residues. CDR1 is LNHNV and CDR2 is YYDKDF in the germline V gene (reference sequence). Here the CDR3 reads CATSRALLMDTHNSPLHF. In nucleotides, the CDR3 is TGTGCCACCAGCAGAGCCCTCCTTATGGACACACATAATTCACCCCTCCACTTT.

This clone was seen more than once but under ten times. The CDR3 sequence is CASRKPGFSNQPQHF. CDR3 coding DNA: TGTGCCAGCAGGAAACCGGGATTCAGCAATCAGCCCCAGCATTTT. The chain employs TRBV2 and TRBJ1-5; D remains unclear. The germline CDR1 and CDR2 sequences are SNHLY and FYNNEI. Trimming removed 6 bases from V and 1 base from J, with 13 bases in between. The CDR3 totals 15 residues.

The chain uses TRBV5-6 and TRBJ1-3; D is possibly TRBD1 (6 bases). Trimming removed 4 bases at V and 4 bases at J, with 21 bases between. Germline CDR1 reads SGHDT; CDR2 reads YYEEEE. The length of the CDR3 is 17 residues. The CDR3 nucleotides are TGTGCCAGCAGCCCCCTCGGACAGCAAGCCGTGGGAAACACCATATATTTT. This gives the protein CASSPLGQQAVGNTIYF.

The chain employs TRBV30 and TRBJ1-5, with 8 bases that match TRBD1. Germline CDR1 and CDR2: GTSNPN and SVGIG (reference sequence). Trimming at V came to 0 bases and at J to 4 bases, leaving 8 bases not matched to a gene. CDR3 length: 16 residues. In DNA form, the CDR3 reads TGTGCCTGGAGTGTAGGCCGGCGACAGGGGAATCAGCCCCAGCATTTT. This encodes CAWSVGRRQGNQPQHF.

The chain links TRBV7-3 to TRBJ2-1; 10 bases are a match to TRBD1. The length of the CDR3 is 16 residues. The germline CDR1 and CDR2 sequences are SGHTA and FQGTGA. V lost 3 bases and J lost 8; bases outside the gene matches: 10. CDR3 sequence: CASSLGRQGALDEQFF. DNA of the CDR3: TGTGCCAGCAGCTTGGGGAGACAGGGGGCCTTGGATGAGCAGTTCTTC.

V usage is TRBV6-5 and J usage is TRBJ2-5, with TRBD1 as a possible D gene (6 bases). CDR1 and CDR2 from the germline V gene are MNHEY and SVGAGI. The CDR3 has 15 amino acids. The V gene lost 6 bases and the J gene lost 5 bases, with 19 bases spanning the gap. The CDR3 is CASSTPTGLRETQYF. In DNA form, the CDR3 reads TGTGCCAGCAGCACCCCAACAGGGCTACGGGAGACCCAGTACTTC.

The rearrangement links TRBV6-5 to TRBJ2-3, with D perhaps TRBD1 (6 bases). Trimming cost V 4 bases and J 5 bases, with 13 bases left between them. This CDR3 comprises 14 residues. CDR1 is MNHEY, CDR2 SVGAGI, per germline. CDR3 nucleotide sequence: TGTGCCAGCAGTTCCAGGGGCGCGGTAGATACGCAGTATTTT. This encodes CASSSRGAVDTQYF.

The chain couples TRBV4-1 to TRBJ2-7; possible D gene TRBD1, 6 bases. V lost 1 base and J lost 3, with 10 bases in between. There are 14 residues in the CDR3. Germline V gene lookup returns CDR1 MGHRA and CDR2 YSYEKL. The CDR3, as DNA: TGCGCCAGCAGCCAAGGGGACAACCGCTACGAGCAGTACTTC. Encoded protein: CASSQGDNRYEQYF.

CDR3 bases: TGTGCCATCAGTCACTGGGGAGCTGTAGGTGAAAAACTGTTTTTT. It codes for CAISHWGAVGEKLFF. V gene TRBV10-3 combines with J gene TRBJ1-4; D not resolved. CDR1 ENHRY and CDR2 SYGVKD come from the germline V gene. V gave up 5 bases and J gave up 7 bases, with 17 bases separating them. The CDR3 consists of 15 residues.

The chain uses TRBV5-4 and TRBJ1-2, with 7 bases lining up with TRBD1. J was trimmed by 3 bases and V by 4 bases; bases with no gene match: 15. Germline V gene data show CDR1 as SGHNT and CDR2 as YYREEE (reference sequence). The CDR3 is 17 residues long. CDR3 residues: CASSGSGTVGRDYGYTF. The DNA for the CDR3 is TGTGCCAGCAGCGGATCCGGGACAGTGGGTAGAGACTATGGCTACACCTTC.

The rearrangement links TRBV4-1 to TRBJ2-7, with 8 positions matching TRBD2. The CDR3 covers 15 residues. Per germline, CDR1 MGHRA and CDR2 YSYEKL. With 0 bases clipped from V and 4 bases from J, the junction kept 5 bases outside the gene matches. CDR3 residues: CASSQDGTRGYEQYF. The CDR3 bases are TGCGCCAGCAGCCAAGATGGGACTAGGGGTTACGAGCAGTACTTC.

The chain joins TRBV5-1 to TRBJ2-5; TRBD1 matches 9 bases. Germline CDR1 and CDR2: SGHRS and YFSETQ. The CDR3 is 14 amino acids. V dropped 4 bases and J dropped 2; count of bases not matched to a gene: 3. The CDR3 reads CASSPQGAQETQYF. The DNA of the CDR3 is TGCGCCAGCAGCCCACAGGGGGCTCAAGAGACCCAGTACTTC.

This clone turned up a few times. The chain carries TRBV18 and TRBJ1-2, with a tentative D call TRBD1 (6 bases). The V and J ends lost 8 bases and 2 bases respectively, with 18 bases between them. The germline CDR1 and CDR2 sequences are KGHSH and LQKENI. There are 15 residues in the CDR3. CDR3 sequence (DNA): TGTGCCAGCGGGCTCGAAAAGGACAGAAACTATGGCTACACCTTC. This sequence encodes CASGLEKDRNYGYTF. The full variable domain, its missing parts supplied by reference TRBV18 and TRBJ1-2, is NAGVMQNPRHLVRRRGQEARLRCSPMKGHSHVYWYRQLPEEGLKFMVYLQKENIIDESGMPKERFSAEFPKEGPSILRIQQVVRGDSAAYFCASGLEKDRNYGYTFGSGTRLTVV.

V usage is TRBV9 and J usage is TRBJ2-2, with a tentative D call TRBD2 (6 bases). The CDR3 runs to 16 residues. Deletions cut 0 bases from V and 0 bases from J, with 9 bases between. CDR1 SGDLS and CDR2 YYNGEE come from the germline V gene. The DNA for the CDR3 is TGTGCCAGCAGCGTAGAACCGGGAGCGAACACCGGGGAGCTGTTTTTT. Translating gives CASSVEPGANTGELFF. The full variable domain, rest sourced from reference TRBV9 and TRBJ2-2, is DSGVTQTPKHLITATGQRVTLRCSPRSGDLSVYWYQQSLDQGLQFLIQYYNGEERAKGNILERFSAQQFPDLHSELNLSSLELGDSALYFCASSVEPGANTGELFFGEGSRLTVL.

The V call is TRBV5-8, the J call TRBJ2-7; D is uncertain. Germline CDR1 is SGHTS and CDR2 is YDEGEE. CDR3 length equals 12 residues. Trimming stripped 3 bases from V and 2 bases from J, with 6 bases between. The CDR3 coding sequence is TGTGCCAGCAGCTCACTGGCCTACGAGCAGTACTTC. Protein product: CASSSLAYEQYF. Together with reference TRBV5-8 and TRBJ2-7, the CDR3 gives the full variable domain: EAGVTQSPTHLIKTRGQQATLRCSPISGHTSVYWYQQALGLGLQFLLWYDEGEERNRGNFPPRFSGRQFPNYSSELNVNALELEDSALYLCASSSLAYEQYFGPGTRLTVT.

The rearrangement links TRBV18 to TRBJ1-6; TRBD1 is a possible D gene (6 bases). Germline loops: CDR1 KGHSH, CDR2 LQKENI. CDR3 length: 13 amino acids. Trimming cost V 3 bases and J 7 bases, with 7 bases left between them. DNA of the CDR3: TGTGCCAGCTCACCGAGGGGGAATTCACCCCTCCACTTT. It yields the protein CASSPRGNSPLHF.

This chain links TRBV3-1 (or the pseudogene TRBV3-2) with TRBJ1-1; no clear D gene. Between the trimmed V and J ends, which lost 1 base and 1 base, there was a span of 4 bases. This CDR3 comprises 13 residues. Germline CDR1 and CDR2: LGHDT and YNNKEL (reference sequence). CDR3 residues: CASSQGQNTEAFF. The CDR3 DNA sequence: TGTGCCAGCAGCCAAGGACAGAACACTGAAGCTTTCTTT.

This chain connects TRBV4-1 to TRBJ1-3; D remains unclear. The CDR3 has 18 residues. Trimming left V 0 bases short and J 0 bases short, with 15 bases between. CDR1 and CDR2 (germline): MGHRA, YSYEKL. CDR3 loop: CASSQDRGGSASGNTIYF. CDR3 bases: TGCGCCAGCAGCCAAGATCGAGGAGGCAGTGCCTCTGGAAACACCATATATTTT.

The CDR3 DNA sequence: TGTGCCAGCAGTGCAGTGGGGGGGGCGCGAGAGACCCAGTACTTC. Its protein product is CASSAVGGARETQYF. The chain employs TRBV2 and TRBJ2-5, with D tentatively TRBD2 (7 bases). Germline V CDR1 and CDR2: SNHLY, FYNNEI. This CDR3 contains 15 residues. Trimming removed 4 bases from V and 4 bases from J, with 16 bases in between.

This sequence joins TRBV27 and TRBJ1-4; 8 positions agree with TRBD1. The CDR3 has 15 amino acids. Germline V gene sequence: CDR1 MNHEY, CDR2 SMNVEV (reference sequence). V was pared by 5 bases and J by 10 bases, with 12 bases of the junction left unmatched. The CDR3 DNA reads TGTGCCAGCAGTCCTTGGACAGGGCGACCGGTAAAACTGTTTTTT. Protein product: CASSPWTGRPVKLFF.